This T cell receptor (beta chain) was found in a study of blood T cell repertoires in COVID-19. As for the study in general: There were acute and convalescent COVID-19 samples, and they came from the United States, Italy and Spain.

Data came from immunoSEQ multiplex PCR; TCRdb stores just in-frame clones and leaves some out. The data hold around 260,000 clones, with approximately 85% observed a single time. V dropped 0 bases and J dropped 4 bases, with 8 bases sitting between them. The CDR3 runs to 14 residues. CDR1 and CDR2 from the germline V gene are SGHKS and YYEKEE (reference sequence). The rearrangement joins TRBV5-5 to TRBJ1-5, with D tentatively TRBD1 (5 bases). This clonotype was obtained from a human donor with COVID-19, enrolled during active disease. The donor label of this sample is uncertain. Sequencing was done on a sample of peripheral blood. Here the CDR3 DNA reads TGTGCCAGCAGCTTGGCGGGGGGTAATCAGCCCCAGCATTTT. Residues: CASSLAGGNQPQHF.